This T cell receptor beta chain stems from a study of blood T cells in healthy people across ages. Study context: Using template switching, researchers captured about one barcoded beta molecule for each two T cells.

Sample-barcoded 5' priming and a J-beta primer mix drove a second PCR of about 6 to 12 cycles. TCRdb reprocessed the 5' RACE reads via MiXCR and lists one record per CDR3 protein. The repertoire consists of around 1,500,000 distinct CDR3 sequences, with approximately 28% occurring once and the leading ten covering over 7%. Trimming cost V 0 bases and J 2 bases, with 17 bases left between them. The CDR3 has 18 residues. CDR1 is MNHEY, CDR2 SVGAGI, per germline. This clonotype was seen a handful of times. There were at least 5.5 micrograms of total RNA extracted from every sample. Sequencing used blood. The TCR sequence derives from a woman in her twenties or thirties in good health. V usage is TRBV6-5 and J usage is TRBJ1-3; weak D call: TRBD1 (6 bases). The CDR3: CASSYSIGTGPPGNTIYF. The CDR3, as DNA: TGTGCCAGCAGTTACTCGATAGGTACAGGGCCCCCTGGAAACACCATATATTTT.